This T cell receptor beta chain was captured by sequencing in a study of OX40 agonist ivuxolimab in advanced cancers. Libraries were prepared by immunoSEQ multiplex PCR; TCRdb keeps only in-frame clonotypes and omits some of them. The table has under 50,000 clones, about three quarters seen once. Details on this clone: What it recognizes is unknown.

General study findings and limits: By week 6 at 0.1 to 3.0 mg/kg, blood CD4+ and CD8+ T cells had expanded clonally.

This CDR3 region has 17 residues. J gave up 6 bases and V 0 bases, and 11 bases lay outside the gene matches. Germline CDR1 and CDR2: MGHRA and YSYEKL. The sample in question was CD4+ or CD8+ T cells sorted from blood, obtained in a trial of the OX40 agonist ivuxolimab. The receptor comes from an adult with an advanced solid tumor such as melanoma, head and neck, liver or kidney cancer. The V gene is TRBV4-1, the J gene TRBJ1-5; 7 nucleotides align to TRBD1. This CDR3 reads CASSQEPHRGFSQPQHF. The CDR3 nucleotides are TGCGCCAGCAGCCAAGAGCCCCACAGGGGTTTCAGTCAGCCCCAGCATTTT.